The source of this TCR beta chain is a study of CD8+ T cells in alopecia areata. Sequencing relied on a cDNA template that was reverse transcribed from extracted RNA. The method was immunoSEQ multiplex PCR; TCRdb's version includes in-frame clones alone and lacks a portion of them. This table holds about 150,000 clones, roughly 65% found once. Overall study results and limits: Lesional scalp displayed greater clonality than normal scalp, most notably in alopecia totalis/universalis. During tofacitinib treatment, many expanded lesional clones remained in scalp and blood.

Germline values: CDR1 GTSNPN, CDR2 SVGIG (reference sequence). The CDR3 totals 10 residues. V shed 4 bases, J shed 11 bases, and the junction held 3 bases outside the gene matches. Treatment here: oral pan-JAK inhibitor, 5-10 mg twice daily. As regards this clone: Its antigen is undetermined.

The source of this sequence is a human donor with alopecia areata. The chain is built from TRBV30 and TRBJ2-3; 7 bases match TRBD2. The sample consisted of CD4+ T cells sorted from blood, taken at week 4, from a patient treated with tofacitinib. This CDR3 reads CAWILALQYF. CDR3 nucleotides: TGTGCCTGGATACTAGCGTTGCAGTATTTT. Drawing the rest from reference TRBV30 and TRBJ2-3, the complete variable domain is SQTIHQWPATLVQPVGSPLSLECTVEGTSNPNLYWYRQAAGRGLQLLFYSVGIGQISSEVPQNLSASRPQDRQFILSSKKLLLSDSGFYLCAWILALQYFGPGTRLTVL.